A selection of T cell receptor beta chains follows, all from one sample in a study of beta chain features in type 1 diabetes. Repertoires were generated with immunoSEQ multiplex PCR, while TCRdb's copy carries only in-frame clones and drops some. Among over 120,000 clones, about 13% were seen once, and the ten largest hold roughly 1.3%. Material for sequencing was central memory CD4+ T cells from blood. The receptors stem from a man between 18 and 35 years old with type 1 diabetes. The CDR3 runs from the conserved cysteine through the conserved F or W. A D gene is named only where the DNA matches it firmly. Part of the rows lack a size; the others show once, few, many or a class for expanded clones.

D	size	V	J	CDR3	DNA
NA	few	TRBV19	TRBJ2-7	CASKMDGTYEQYF	TGTGCCAGCAAAATGGACGGAACCTACGAGCAGTACTTC
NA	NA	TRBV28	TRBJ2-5	CASSPTGKETQYF	TGTGCCAGCAGCCCAACGGGAAAAGAGACCCAGTACTTC
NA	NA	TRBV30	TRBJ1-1	CAWLRLANTEAFF	TGTGCCTGGTTACGACTGGCGAACACTGAAGCTTTCTTT
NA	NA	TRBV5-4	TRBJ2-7	CASRGDSLGEQYF	TGTGCCAGCAGGGGGGACTCCTTGGGAGAGCAGTACTTC
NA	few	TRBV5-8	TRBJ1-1	CASSWLGAGTEAFF	TGTGCCAGCAGCTGGTTAGGGGCTGGCACTGAAGCTTTCTTT
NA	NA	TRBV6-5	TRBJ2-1	CASREGRASYNEQFF	TGTGCCAGCAGGGAGGGCAGAGCCTCCTACAATGAGCAGTTCTTC
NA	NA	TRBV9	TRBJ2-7	CASSAGTTTYEQYF	TGTGCCAGCAGCGCCGGGACAACCACCTACGAGCAGTACTTC
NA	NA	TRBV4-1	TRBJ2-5	CASSQRSPQLAETQYF	TGCGCCAGCAGCCAAAGGTCTCCACAGCTAGCGGAGACCCAGTACTTC
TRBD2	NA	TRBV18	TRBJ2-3	CASSPGAGGTDTQYF	TGTGCCAGCTCACCCGGAGCGGGGGGCACAGATACGCAGTATTTT
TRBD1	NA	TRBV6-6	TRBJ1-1	CASSPPNRGTEAFF	TGTGCCAGCAGTCCACCAAACAGGGGGACTGAAGCTTTCTTT
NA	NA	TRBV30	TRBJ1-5	CAGTFGGGGQPQHF	TGTGCCGGCACCTTTGGGGGGGGAGGCCAGCCCCAGCATTTT
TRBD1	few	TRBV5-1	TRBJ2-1	CASSPLWQGADNEQFF	TGCGCCAGCAGCCCCCTCTGGCAGGGGGCTGACAATGAGCAGTTCTTC
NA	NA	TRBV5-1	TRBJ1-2	CASSLDNDYGYTF	TGCGCCAGCAGCTTGGACAACGACTATGGCTACACCTTC
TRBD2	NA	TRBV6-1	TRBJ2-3	CASSPGTSDDTQYF	TGTGCCAGCAGTCCTGGGACTAGCGACGACACGCAGTATTTT
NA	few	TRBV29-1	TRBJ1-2	CSVDGTGGFGYTF	TGCAGCGTTGACGGGACCGGAGGGTTCGGCTACACCTTC
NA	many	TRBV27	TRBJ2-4	CASALLQVAKNIQYF	TGTGCCAGCGCACTTCTCCAGGTAGCCAAAAACATTCAGTACTTC
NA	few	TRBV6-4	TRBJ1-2	CASSRDGYGYTF	TGTGCCAGCAGTAGAGACGGCTATGGCTACACCTTC
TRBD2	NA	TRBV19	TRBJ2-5	CASSSNSASGGQETQYF	TGTGCCAGTAGTTCGAACTCCGCTAGCGGGGGACAAGAGACCCAGTACTTC
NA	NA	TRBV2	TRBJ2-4	CASARGRIDIQYF	TGTGCCAGCGCGCGGGGGCGAATAGACATTCAGTACTTC
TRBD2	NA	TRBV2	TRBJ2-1	CASSEARGNEQFF	TGTGCCAGCAGTGAAGCGCGGGGGAATGAGCAGTTCTTC
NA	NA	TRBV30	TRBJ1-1	CAWSVGTEAFF	TGTGCCTGGAGTGTTGGGACCGAAGCTTTCTTT
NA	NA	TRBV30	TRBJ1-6	CAWGYPTTVNSPLHF	TGTGCCTGGGGGTATCCTACGACCGTAAATTCACCCCTCCACTTT
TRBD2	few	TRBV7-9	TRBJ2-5	CASSSGGASLGQETQYF	TGTGCCAGCAGCAGCGGGGGGGCCTCTCTCGGTCAAGAGACCCAGTACTTC
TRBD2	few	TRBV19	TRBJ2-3	CASSQSLAGFTDTQYF	TGTGCCAGTAGTCAGAGTCTAGCGGGGTTCACAGATACGCAGTATTTT